This TCR beta chain appears in the sequencing data of a study of blood T cells in healthy people across ages (dated by TCRdb to the mid-2010s). For the wider study: Template switching captured roughly one uniquely barcoded TCR beta cDNA molecule per two T cells in model experiments. Age-related changes in TCR beta repertoire diversity were measured in the study by deep sequencing normalized with unique cDNA molecular identifiers. Four age groups were formed from the donors: young (average about 16 years), middle-aged (approximately 41), aged (about 62) and long-lived (about 75). To avoid experimental bias, donors of different ages were randomly spread across the sequencing lanes. Two additional independent replicas of 1 million unique cDNA reads from the same blood draw were analyzed for two donors (one aged 18 to 29 and one aged 80 or older). What the work shows at the level of the full study, not this receptor alone: Observed TCR beta diversity per million T cells fell roughly linearly with age, and a significant reduction was already apparent by age approximately 40. The long-lived group showed more naive CD4+ T cells, fewer expanded clones and increased TCR diversity than the aged group, suggesting age selection. Because the CMV infection status of the donors was unknown, age-related changes in expanded clonotypes may potentially have been confounded. Estimates of total diversity based on one million sequenced T cells were considered lower bounds and underestimates. There was a strong correlation between observed TCR beta diversity and the percentage of naive T cells measured by flow cytometry. Since profiling was done on bulk unsorted PBMCs, naive and antigen-experienced compartments could not be conclusively compared.

Based on the germline V gene (reference sequence), the CDR1 and CDR2 sequences are GTSNPN and SVGIG. The CDR3 runs 13 residues from the cysteine to the phenylalanine. Just the 39-base CDR3 DNA is kept, in frame starting at base 1. V loses 5 bases, J loses 7 bases, and the germline ends lie 15 bases apart. The approximately 41 donors, aged about 6 to 100 years, were systemically healthy Caucasian individuals from Russia. Each donor gave approximately 9.3 milliliters of peripheral blood, collected into EDTA-treated Vacutainer tubes. Ficoll-Paque density-gradient centrifugation was used to isolate PBMCs, with at least 7 million obtained per sample. Total RNA was extracted from PBMCs with Trizol reagent, with at least 6 micrograms obtained per sample. The percentages of naive CD45RAhigh/CD27high T cells were determined by flow cytometry on a PBMC aliquot from every donor. As concerns this clonotype: Its antigen remains unidentified. The record has no base qualities; no much larger clone is one base away.

Library preparation employed 5' RACE. The sample was run on an Illumina HiSeq 2500. A second PCR of 7 to 11 cycles was performed with a sample-barcoded 5' primer and a J-beta primer mix. A unique molecular identifier was introduced onto each TCR beta cDNA molecule by a template-switch 5' adaptor carrying 12 random nucleotides. Each sample yielded at least 3 million CDR3-containing paired-end reads. All of the RNA was converted into first-strand cDNA using the Mint cDNA synthesis kit, with a TRBC-specific oligonucleotide serving as the primer. After uracil-DNA glycosylase treatment, a first 18-cycle PCR used universal primers M1SS and BC2_uni_R on all cDNA. The authors processed their data as follows. Each sample was normalized by randomly selecting 1 million high-quality reads, each carrying a distinct molecular identifier. Reads with shared molecular identifiers were discarded instead of being binned into consensus sequences. MiTCR, run with a Q25 quality threshold and the strictest error-elimination algorithm, handled CDR3 identification, clonotype clustering and error correction. A nonparametric unseen species model using Euler transformation provided a lower-bound estimate of total TCR beta diversity. TCRdb cleaned the public reads at Q25 with fastp, built clones with MiXCR and kept in-frame beta chains. Under each unique CDR3 protein, matching rows form one entry showing the most common genes and DNA. The V and J calls were not made by the authors but by TCRdb's processing. Within this sample are 650,000 to 1,000,000 distinct CDR3 sequences, with under 40% of them counted one time only. The ten largest clones represent 13% of the sample.

Sequenced sample: blood. The V and J genes are TRBV30 and TRBJ1-5; no confident D gene assignment can be made. The TCR was taken from a man in his late teens or twenties in good health. CDR3 sequence: CAWGGKAGQPQHF. The bases read TGTGCCTGGGGTGGAAAAGCCGGGCAGCCCCAGCATTTT.